This T cell receptor (beta chain) was sequenced during a study of T cell responses to AZD1222 COVID-19 vaccine. Study observations and caveats: Only 5 to 7 individuals given AZD1222 were seropositive at baseline. An increase in Spike-specific TCR breadth and depth was observed after two AZD1222 doses. Repertoires in all cases were sampled only once the peak T cell response had passed.

To note about this clone: Its antigen remains unknown.

Assay: immunoSEQ multiplex PCR; the TCRdb copy retains only in-frame clones and omits some. The data show around 120,000 clones, approximately 90% seen once. Germline V gene lookup returns CDR1 SGHVS and CDR2 FNYEAQ. V was clipped by 1 base and J by 6 bases; unmatched bases: 8. The CDR3 is made up of 17 amino acids. The sequence derives from an adult in good health. The chain uses TRBV7-6 and TRBJ2-4, with TRBD1 matching over 11 bases. The specimen comprised peripheral blood, sampled on day 0 of AZD1222 vaccination. The CDR3 DNA reads TGTGCCAGCAGCTTAGGTAGTAGGACAGGGGGCGGAAACATTCAGTACTTC. It is translated as CASSLGSRTGGGNIQYF.